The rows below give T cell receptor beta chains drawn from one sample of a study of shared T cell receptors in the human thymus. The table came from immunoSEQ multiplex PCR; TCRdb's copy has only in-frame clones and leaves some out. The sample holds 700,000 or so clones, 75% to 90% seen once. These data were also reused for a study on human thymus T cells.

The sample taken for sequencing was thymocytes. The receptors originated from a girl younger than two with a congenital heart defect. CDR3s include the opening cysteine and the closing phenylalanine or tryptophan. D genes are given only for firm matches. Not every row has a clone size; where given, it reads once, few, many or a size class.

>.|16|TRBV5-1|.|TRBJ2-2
TGCGCCAGCAGCTTGTACGGAGGTGAGAGCACCGGGGAGCTGTTTTTT
CASSLYGGESTGELFF
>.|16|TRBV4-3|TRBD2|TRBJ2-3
TGCGCCAGCAGCCAAGATTTGCCTAGCGGACGCCGTACGCAGTATTTT
CASSQDLPSGRRTQYF
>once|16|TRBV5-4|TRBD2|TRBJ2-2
TGTGCCAGCAGCTTGTTAGGTAGCGGGGGGGCCGGGGAGCTGTTTTTT
CASSLLGSGGAGELFF
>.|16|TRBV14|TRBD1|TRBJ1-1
TGTGCCAGCAGCTCGCGAACAGGGGTTTCGGGCACTGAAGCTTTCTTT
CASSSRTGVSGTEAFF
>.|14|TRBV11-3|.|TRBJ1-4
TGTGCCAGCAGCTCATCCCGGGACACTGAAAAACTGTTTTTT
CASSSSRDTEKLFF
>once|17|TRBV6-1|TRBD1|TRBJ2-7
TGTGCCAGCAGTGATGGATGGACAGGGCCATCCTCCTACGAGCAGTACTTC
CASSDGWTGPSSYEQYF
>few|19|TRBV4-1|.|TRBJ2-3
TGCGCCAGCAGCCAAGATCAGAAAGTCGTAAGGGAGAGTAGAGATACGCAGTATTTT
CASSQDQKVVRESRDTQYF
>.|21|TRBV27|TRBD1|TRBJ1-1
TGTGCCAGCAGTTTAGAGGGAAGGGCCCCAGGGGGCTCGCGAGTAAACACTGAAGCTTTCTTT
CASSLEGRAPGGSRVNTEAFF
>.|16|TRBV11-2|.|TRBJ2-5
TGTGCCAGCAGCTTACCGGCAGGGTTTTTTCGAGAGACCCAGTACTTC
CASSLPAGFFRETQYF
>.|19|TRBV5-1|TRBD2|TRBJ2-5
TGCGCCAGCAGCAAGGGACTAGCGGGGGGGCATCCCTTACAAGAGACCCAGTACTTC
CASSKGLAGGHPLQETQYF
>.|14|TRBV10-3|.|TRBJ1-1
TGTGCCATCAGTGAGTGCCGGGGGAACACTGAAGCTTTCTTT
CAISECRGNTEAFF
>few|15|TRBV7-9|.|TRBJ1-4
TGTGCCAGCAGCTTAAATCAGGGGTCTAATGAAAAACTGTTTTTT
CASSLNQGSNEKLFF
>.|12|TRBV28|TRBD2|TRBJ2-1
TGTGCCAGTGGACTAGCGGGGAATGAGCAGTTCTTC
CASGLAGNEQFF
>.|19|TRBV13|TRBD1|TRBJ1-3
TGTGCCAGCAGCCAAATACAGGGGGAATTAGGTTACTCTGGAAACACCATATATTTT
CASSQIQGELGYSGNTIYF
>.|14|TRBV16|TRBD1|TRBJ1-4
TGTGCCAGCAGCCCCTCACAGGGGGTTGAAAAACTGTTTTTT
CASSPSQGVEKLFF
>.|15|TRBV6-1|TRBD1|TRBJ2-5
TGTGCCAGCAGAGCAACGGGACAGCGAGAAGAGACCCAGTACTTC
CASRATGQREETQYF
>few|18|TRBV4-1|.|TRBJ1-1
TGCGCCAGCAGCCAAGAATTGTTACGGTGGGGGGAGGGCACTGAAGCTTTCTTT
CASSQELLRWGEGTEAFF
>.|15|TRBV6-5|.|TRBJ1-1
TGTGCCAGCAGTGCCCCTAACAGGGAACGAAACAAAGCTTTCTTT
CASSAPNRERNKAFF
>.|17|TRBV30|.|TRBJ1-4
TGTGCCTTAAAGGGCAGGGAGGTGGTATTGACTAATGAAAAACTGTTTTTT
CALKGREVVLTNEKLFF
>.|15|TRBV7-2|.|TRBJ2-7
TGTGCCAGCAGCTTAGCGGGGGCGAGCTCCTACGAGCAGTACTTC
CASSLAGASSYEQYF
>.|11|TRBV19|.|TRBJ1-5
TGTGCCAGTGGGGCCAATCAGCCCCAGCATTTT
CASGANQPQHF
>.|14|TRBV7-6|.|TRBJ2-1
TGTGCCAGCAGCTCCAGGGGACCCTACAATGAGCAGTTCTTC
CASSSRGPYNEQFF
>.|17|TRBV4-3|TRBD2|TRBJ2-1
TGCGCCAGCAGCCAAGAGAGGACTAGCACATTCTACAATGAGCAGTTCTTC
CASSQERTSTFYNEQFF
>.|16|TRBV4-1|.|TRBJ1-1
TGCGCCAGCAGCCAAGATCTCGAGGAAAGCGTCACTGAAGCTTTCTTT
CASSQDLEESVTEAFF
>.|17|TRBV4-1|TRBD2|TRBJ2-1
TGCGCCAGCAGCCACGCTCTACTCGCGGGGGTGGTTGATGAGCAGTTCTTC
CASSHALLAGVVDEQFF
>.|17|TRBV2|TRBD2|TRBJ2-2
TGTGCCAGCAACAAACCCCGTACTAGCGGGGGAACCGGGGAGCTGTTTTTT
CASNKPRTSGGTGELFF
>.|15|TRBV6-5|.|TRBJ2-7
TGTGCCAGCAGTCGTGCCACCGACTACGCCTACGAGCAGTACTTC
CASSRATDYAYEQYF
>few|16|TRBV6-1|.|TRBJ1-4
TGTGCCAGCAGTGAGCCTCGTGGAGGGATTAATGAAAAACTGTTTTTT
CASSEPRGGINEKLFF
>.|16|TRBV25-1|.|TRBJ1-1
TGTGCCAGCAGTGAGTACAGGTCGTCGGGTCTGACCCAAGCTTTCTTT
CASSEYRSSGLTQAFF
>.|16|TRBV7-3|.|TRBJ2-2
TGTGCCAGCAGCTTTGGCCAGGGCGAGAGCACCGGGGAGCTGTTTTTT
CASSFGQGESTGELFF
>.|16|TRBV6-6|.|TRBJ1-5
TGTGCCAGCACTCGCGGGGAGGGCCCCATGGATCAGCCCCAGCATTTT
CASTRGEGPMDQPQHF
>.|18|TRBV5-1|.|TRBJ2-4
TGCGCCAGCAGCTTGTCTTCCCCGGGTTACCTAGCCAAAAACATTCAGTACTTC
CASSLSSPGYLAKNIQYF
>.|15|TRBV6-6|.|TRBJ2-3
TGTGCCAGCAGCTCTATTAGAATTAGCACAGATACGCAGTATTTT
CASSSIRISTDTQYF
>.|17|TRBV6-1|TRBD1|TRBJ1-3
TGTGCCAGCAGTGGGGGGACAGGGGGAAGGACTGGAAACACCATATATTTT
CASSGGTGGRTGNTIYF
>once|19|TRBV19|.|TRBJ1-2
TGTGCCAGTAGTTCTCTATGGGTTGCTCGGGATTGCTCCCTTTATGGCTACACCTTC
CASSSLWVARDCSLYGYTF
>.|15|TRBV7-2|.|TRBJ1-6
TGTGCCAGCAGCCTAAGCGGATTTGGGGAGCCACCCCTCCACTTT
CASSLSGFGEPPLHF
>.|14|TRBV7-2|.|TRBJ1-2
TGTGCCAGCAGCTTTGGACAGACCTCCTATGGCTACACCTTC
CASSFGQTSYGYTF
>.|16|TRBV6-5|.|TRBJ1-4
TGTGCCAGCAGTTACTCGTTGACTACGGCTAATGAAAAACTGTTTTTT
CASSYSLTTANEKLFF
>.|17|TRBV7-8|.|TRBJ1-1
TGTGCCAGCAGCCTCAGCCGAAGTACAGTGAGGAACACTGAAGCTTTCTTT
CASSLSRSTVRNTEAFF
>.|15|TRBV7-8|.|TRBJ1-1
TGTGCCAGCAGCTTAGGCAGGGGTTGGCGGTGCAAAGCTTTCTTT
CASSLGRGWRCKAFF
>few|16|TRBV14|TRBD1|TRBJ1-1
TGTGCCAGCAGCCATCACAGGGGGCGCGGTTTGAGTGGAGCTTTCTTT
CASSHHRGRGLSGAFF